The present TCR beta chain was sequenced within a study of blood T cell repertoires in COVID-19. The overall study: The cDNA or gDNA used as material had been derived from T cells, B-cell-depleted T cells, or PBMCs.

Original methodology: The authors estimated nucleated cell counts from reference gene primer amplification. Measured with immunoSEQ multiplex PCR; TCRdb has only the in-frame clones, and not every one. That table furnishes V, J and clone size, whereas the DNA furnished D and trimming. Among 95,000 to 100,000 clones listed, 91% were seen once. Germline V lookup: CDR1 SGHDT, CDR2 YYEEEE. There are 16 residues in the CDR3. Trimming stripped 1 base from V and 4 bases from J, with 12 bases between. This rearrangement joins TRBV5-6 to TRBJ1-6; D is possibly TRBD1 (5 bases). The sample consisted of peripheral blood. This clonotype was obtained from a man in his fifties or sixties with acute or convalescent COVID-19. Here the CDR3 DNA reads TGTGCCAGCAGCTTGCTGGGGCGGGGATATAATTCACCCCTCCACTTT. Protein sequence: CASSLLGRGYNSPLHF.